Listed here are 30 T cell receptor beta chains from one sample, sequenced in a study of blood T cell repertoires in COVID-19. Here immunoSEQ multiplex PCR was the method, and the copy in TCRdb shows in-frame clones only, minus some. The table lists about 160,000 clones, approximately 84% of them singletons. The sequencing input was PBMCs or T cells enriched from blood (not recorded which). The origin of the receptors is a woman in her thirties or forties with acute COVID-19.

This chain connects TRBV6-6 to TRBJ2-1; 7 bases are a match to TRBD2. CDR3 length equals 15 residues. Per the germline V gene, CDR1 is MNHNY and CDR2 is SVGAGI (reference sequence). Unmatched junction bases numbered 8, after V lost 8 bases and J lost 1 base. The CDR3 nucleotides are TGTGCCAGCCAAATTCTGCGGGAGTCCTACAATGAGCAGTTCTTC. Its translation is CASQILRESYNEQFF.

The chain uses TRBV9 and TRBJ2-2, with D perhaps TRBD1 (5 bases). The ends were cut back, 4 bases at V and 1 base at J, with 11 bases in the middle. This CDR3 has 15 amino acids. Germline V gene sequence: CDR1 SGDLS, CDR2 YYNGEE. The CDR3 bases are TGTGCCAGCAGCCCAAGGGGTTTGAACACCGGGGAGCTGTTTTTT. This sequence encodes CASSPRGLNTGELFF.

CDR3: CASSRTSGSTDTQYF. CDR3 sequence (DNA): TGTGCCAGCAGCCGGACTAGCGGGAGCACAGATACGCAGTATTTT. The chain carries TRBV3-1 (or the pseudogene TRBV3-2) and TRBJ2-3; 11 nucleotides align to TRBD2. The CDR3 consists of 15 residues. Germline-derived CDR1 and CDR2 are LGHDT and YNNKEL (reference sequence). With V trimmed by 4 bases and J by 0 bases, 0 bases remained unmatched.

This clone was observed a few times. The J gene is TRBJ2-7, the V gene TRBV7-9; D is perhaps TRBD1 (6 bases). Trimming took 0 bases from V and 4 from J, leaving 13 bases between them. Germline CDR1 is SEHNR and CDR2 is FQNEAQ (reference sequence). This CDR3 has 15 amino acids. This CDR3 is CASSLATGRFYEQYF. CDR3 in DNA: TGTGCCAGCAGCTTAGCGACAGGTCGGTTTTACGAGCAGTACTTC.

The chain joins TRBV27 to TRBJ1-1, with a tentative D call TRBD1 (5 bases). The V end lost 0 bases, the J end lost 0 bases, and 8 bases lay between the germline ends. This CDR3 contains 15 residues. The germline gives CDR1 MNHEY, CDR2 SMNVEV (reference sequence). CDR3 amino acids: CASSLSGGMNTEAFF. Written as DNA, the CDR3 is TGTGCCAGCAGTTTATCCGGGGGAATGAACACTGAAGCTTTCTTT.

V gene TRBV29-1 combines with J gene TRBJ2-1, with unresolved D. Looked up from germline, CDR1 is SQVTM and CDR2 is ANQGSEA. V was clipped by 7 bases and J by 10 bases, with 17 bases between them. The CDR3 runs 12 residues. The CDR3 reads CSAEPSRLEQFF. The CDR3 DNA follows: TGCAGCGCCGAACCGAGTCGACTGGAGCAGTTCTTC.

This clone was recorded only once. Compared with germline, one end of the junction differs, possibly owing to a read error. V is TRBV7-7 and J is TRBJ2-6, with unresolved D. There are 14 residues in the CDR3. Germline lookup yields CDR1 SSHAT and CDR2 FNYEAQ (reference sequence). CDR3 nucleotides: TGTGCTAGCAGCTTAGACTCCGGGGCCAACGTCCTGACTTTC. This gives the protein CASSLDSGANVLTF.

This clone was seen once. This chain uses TRBV11-3 with TRBJ2-3, with D perhaps TRBD2 (6 bases). Germline V gene lookup returns CDR1 SGHNT and CDR2 YENEEA. Trimming pared 5 bases from V and 6 bases from J, leaving 21 bases between. CDR3 length equals 16 residues. The CDR3 region has the DNA TGTGCCAGCAGCCCTCAAGTAGGCGGGAAAAGGGATACGCAGTATTTT. The encoded protein is CASSPQVGGKRDTQYF.

The V and J genes are TRBV13 and TRBJ1-1; tentatively, D is TRBD1 (5 bases). The CDR3 sequence is 14 residues long. With 5 bases removed from V and 1 base from J, the gap between germline ends came to 11 bases. Germline CDR1 and CDR2: PRHDT and FYEKMQ (reference sequence). CDR3 sequence: CASSGRVGNTEAFF. The CDR3 bases are TGTGCCAGCAGCGGCAGGGTGGGGAACACTGAAGCTTTCTTT.

V usage is TRBV11-3 and J usage is TRBJ2-1, with TRBD2 matching over 11 bases. With 6 bases clipped from V and 4 bases from J, the junction kept 8 bases outside the gene matches. CDR3 size: 16 residues. Per germline, CDR1 SGHNT and CDR2 YENEEA. In nucleotides, the CDR3 is TGTGCCAGCAGTCCTGCCGGGACTAGCGGATACAATGAGCAGTTCTTC. Its protein is CASSPAGTSGYNEQFF.

This clone was picked up a small number of times. The chain combines TRBV24-1 with TRBJ2-3; a weak D match, TRBD1 (6 bases). The CDR3 is 14 residues long. Looked up from germline, CDR1 is KGHDR and CDR2 is SFDVKD. Trimming took off 4 bases at V and 2 bases at J, with 9 bases between the two ends. The CDR3 region has the DNA TGTGCCACCAGTGACCCAGGGGCCACAGATACGCAGTATTTT. This codes for CATSDPGATDTQYF.

Notes on this clone: Germline is not matched at one junction end, which may reflect a read error. V usage is TRBV7-7 and J usage is TRBJ2-3; D might be TRBD2 (6 bases). The CDR3 totals 17 residues. The germline CDR1 and CDR2 sequences are SSHAT and FNYEAQ (reference sequence). CDR3 in amino acids: CASSPEGVQRAGGAQYF. In nucleotides, the CDR3 is TGTGCTAGCAGCCCGGAAGGGGTTCAAAGGGCCGGAGGGGCGCAGTATTTT.

The CDR3 DNA follows: TGTGCCAGCAGCTCCCGGGTCTTCAATGAGCAGTTCTTC. Encoded protein: CASSSRVFNEQFF. The rearrangement links TRBV13 to TRBJ2-1, with D unresolved. V lost 4 bases and J lost 6, with 10 bases in between. This CDR3 is 13 amino acids long. Germline-derived CDR1 and CDR2 are PRHDT and FYEKMQ (reference sequence). The whole variable domain, filled in from reference TRBV13 and TRBJ2-1, reads AAGVIQSPRHLIKEKRETATLKCYPIPRHDTVYWYQQGPGQDPQFLISFYEKMQSDKGSIPDRFSAQQFSDYHSELNMSSLELGDSALYFCASSSRVFNEQFFGPGTRLTVL.

This clone was detected once. The chain carries TRBV5-1 and TRBJ2-7; 14 bases align to TRBD2. With V trimmed by 3 bases and J by 1 base, 6 bases remained unmatched. CDR1 and CDR2 (germline): SGHRS, YFSETQ. There are 17 residues in the CDR3. CDR3 sequence reads: CASSSGTSGRRSYEQYF. The CDR3 nucleotides read TGCGCCAGCAGCTCGGGGACTAGCGGGAGACGATCCTACGAGCAGTACTTC.

J is TRBJ2-3 and V is TRBV6-4; TRBD2 aligns across 7 bases. J lost 2 bases, V lost 3 bases, and 5 bases had no gene match. Germline CDR1 reads MRHNA; CDR2 reads SNTAGT. The CDR3 sequence is 15 residues long. The CDR3 region is CASSESGRVTDTQYF. The CDR3 DNA reads TGTGCCAGCAGTGAAAGTGGGAGGGTCACAGATACGCAGTATTTT.

This clone was detected only once. The V gene is TRBV28, the J gene TRBJ2-1; unclear D gene. Germline assignment: CDR1 MDHEN and CDR2 SYDVKM. V gave up 7 bases and J gave up 6 bases, with 13 bases separating them. CDR3 length equals 13 residues. The DNA for the CDR3 is TGTGCCAGCACCCTCCCAGCGTCCAATGAGCAGTTCTTC. Protein: CASTLPASNEQFF. The variable domain in full, with the rest retrieved from reference TRBV28 and TRBJ2-1, is DVKVTQSSRYLVKRTGEKVFLECVQDMDHENMFWYRQDPGLGLRLIYFSYDVKMKEKGDIPEGYSVSREKKERFSLILESASTNQTSMYLCASTLPASNEQFFGPGTRLTVL.

The chain links TRBV12-3 or TRBV12-4 to TRBJ1-2; D is unclear. Trimming shortened V by 8 bases and J by 8 bases, and 12 bases separated the two germline ends. The CDR3 length is 11 residues. DNA for the CDR3: TGTGCCAGCGGACTTGGGGAGGGCTACACCTTC. It is translated as CASGLGEGYTF.

To note about this clone: Relative to the germline gene, one junction end is altered; a read error may explain this. The V and J genes are TRBV6-5 and TRBJ1-4, with D maybe TRBD1 (5 bases). The CDR3 has 16 residues. Germline V lookup: CDR1 MNHEY, CDR2 SVGAGI. The CDR3: CTSSYPGIATNEKLFF. The CDR3 nucleotides are TGTACCAGCAGTTACCCAGGGATAGCAACTAATGAAAAACTGTTTTTT.

This chain uses TRBV5-6 with TRBJ1-1; TRBD1 matches at 10 bases. The V segment lost 4 bases and the J segment 6 bases; nucleotides outside the gene matches: 12. CDR1 and CDR2 (germline): SGHDT, YYEEEE. The CDR3 has 16 amino acids. CDR3 residues: CASSQGDRGEEAEAFF. In nucleotides, the CDR3 is TGTGCCAGCAGCCAGGGGGACAGGGGAGAGGAGGCTGAAGCTTTCTTT.

The rearrangement uses TRBV24-1 and TRBJ1-4, with 7 nucleotides matching TRBD1. Germline loops: CDR1 KGHDR, CDR2 SFDVKD. The junction had 7 bases not matched to a gene; V was cut back by 0 bases and J by 4 bases. This CDR3 region has 17 residues. The CDR3 loop is CATSDLPGTAYNEKLFF. In nucleotides, the CDR3 is TGTGCCACCAGTGATTTGCCCGGGACAGCTTATAATGAAAAACTGTTTTTT.

This clone was observed once. This rearrangement joins TRBV15 to TRBJ2-2, with 7 bases lining up with TRBD1. V shed 3 bases, J shed 2 bases, and the junction held 6 bases outside the gene matches. CDR1 is LNHNV and CDR2 is YYDKDF in the germline V gene (reference sequence). CDR3 length equals 16 residues. CDR3 loop: CATSSTGTVNTGELFF. As DNA, the CDR3 is TGTGCCACCAGCAGTACCGGGACAGTAAACACCGGGGAGCTGTTTTTT. The full variable domain, in which reference TRBV15 and TRBJ2-2 provide the parts outside the CDR3, is DAMVIQNPRYQVTQFGKPVTLSCSQTLNHNVMYWYQQKSSQAPKLLFHYYDKDFNNEADTPDNFQSRRPNTSFCFLDIRSPGLGDTAMYLCATSSTGTVNTGELFFGEGSRLTVL.

The V and J genes are TRBV18 and TRBJ1-5; D is perhaps TRBD1 (6 bases). The germline V gene encodes CDR1 KGHSH and CDR2 LQKENI. This CDR3 contains 16 residues. Deletions cut 3 bases from V and 6 bases from J, with 18 bases between. DNA of the CDR3: TGTGCCAGCTCACCCCCCGGACAGACGGGTAGTCAGCCCCAGCATTTT. It encodes CASSPPGQTGSQPQHF.

The chain carries TRBV4-1 and TRBJ2-1; weak D call: TRBD1 (6 bases). CDR1 and CDR2 from the germline V gene are MGHRA and YSYEKL. There are 16 residues in the CDR3. V lost 0 bases to trimming and J lost 7 bases, with 16 bases between them. CDR3 protein: CASSQDMQGSRNEQFF. Written as DNA, the CDR3 is TGCGCCAGCAGCCAAGATATGCAGGGGAGTAGAAATGAGCAGTTCTTC.

This chain links TRBV3-1 (or the pseudogene TRBV3-2) with TRBJ2-1; D is possibly TRBD2 (6 bases). V was clipped by 0 bases and J by 3 bases, with 12 bases between them. Per the germline V gene, CDR1 is LGHDT and CDR2 is YNNKEL (reference sequence). The CDR3 consists of 16 residues. The CDR3 DNA is TGTGCCAGCAGCCAAGATGTAGCGGAGTACTACAATGAGCAGTTCTTC. The encoded protein is CASSQDVAEYYNEQFF.

The chain joins TRBV29-1 to TRBJ1-2; D ambiguous. CDR3 length equals 13 residues. V was pared by 5 bases and J by 7 bases, with 17 bases between. Germline lookup yields CDR1 SQVTM and CDR2 ANQGSEA. CDR3 protein: CSVTALGWIGYTF. The CDR3 DNA reads TGCAGCGTTACCGCCCTAGGCTGGATTGGCTACACCTTC.

This clone has just one count. The chain combines TRBV27 with TRBJ2-1; perhaps TRBD1 as D (6 bases). Trimming shortened V by 3 bases and J by 6 bases, and 12 bases separated the two germline ends. The CDR3 length is 14 residues. Germline V gene lookup returns CDR1 MNHEY and CDR2 SMNVEV (reference sequence). The CDR3 here is CASSFAQGANEQFF. The CDR3 DNA is TGTGCCAGCAGTTTCGCACAGGGTGCCAATGAGCAGTTCTTC.

The gene calls are TRBV5-5 and TRBJ1-4, with 8 positions matching TRBD1. The CDR3 has 15 residues. Germline values: CDR1 SGHKS, CDR2 YYEKEE (reference sequence). With V trimmed by 7 bases and J by 4 bases, 9 bases remained unmatched. CDR3 region: CASGGQGNLNEKLFF. The CDR3, as DNA: TGTGCCAGCGGCGGACAGGGCAACCTTAATGAAAAACTGTTTTTT.

The J gene is TRBJ2-1, the V gene TRBV7-2; 7 bases are shared with TRBD1. The V gene's germline CDR1 is SGHTA and CDR2 FQGNSA. The CDR3 has 16 amino acids. The junction had 3 bases not matched to a gene; V was cut back by 1 base and J by 0 bases. CDR3: CASSLEGGFSYNEQFF. The CDR3, as DNA: TGTGCCAGCAGCTTAGAAGGGGGCTTCTCCTACAATGAGCAGTTCTTC.

The chain couples TRBV6-1 to TRBJ1-6, with D perhaps matching TRBD1 (5 bases). Between the trimmed V and J ends, which lost 3 bases and 0 bases, there was a span of 15 bases. The CDR3 extends over 18 amino acids. Germline V CDR1 and CDR2: MNHNS, SASEGT. The CDR3 spells CASSDPTVQSSYNSPLHF. The DNA for the CDR3 is TGTGCCAGCAGTGACCCGACAGTGCAGAGCTCCTATAATTCACCCCTCCACTTT.

This clone has just a few counts. V and J are TRBV6-5 and TRBJ1-1; 9 bases are a match to TRBD1. The length of the CDR3 is 15 residues. The ends lost 6 bases at V and 1 base at J; junction bases unmatched: 6. Germline assignment: CDR1 MNHEY and CDR2 SVGAGI. The CDR3 coding sequence is TGTGCCAGCAGGGGACAGGGTGCCGGGAACACTGAAGCTTTCTTT. Translation gives CASRGQGAGNTEAFF.